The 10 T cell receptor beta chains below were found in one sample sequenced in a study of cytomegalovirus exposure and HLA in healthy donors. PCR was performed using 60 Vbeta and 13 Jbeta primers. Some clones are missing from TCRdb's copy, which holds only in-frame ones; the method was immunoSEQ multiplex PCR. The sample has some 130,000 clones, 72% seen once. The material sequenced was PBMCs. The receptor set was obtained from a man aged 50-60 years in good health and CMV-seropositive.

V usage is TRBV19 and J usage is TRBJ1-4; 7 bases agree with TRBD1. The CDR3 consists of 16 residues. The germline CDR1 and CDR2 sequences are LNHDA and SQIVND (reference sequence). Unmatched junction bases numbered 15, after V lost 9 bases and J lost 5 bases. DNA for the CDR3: TGTGCCAGATATCAGTCCCCGGGACAGAACAATGAAAAACTGTTTTTT. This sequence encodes CARYQSPGQNNEKLFF.

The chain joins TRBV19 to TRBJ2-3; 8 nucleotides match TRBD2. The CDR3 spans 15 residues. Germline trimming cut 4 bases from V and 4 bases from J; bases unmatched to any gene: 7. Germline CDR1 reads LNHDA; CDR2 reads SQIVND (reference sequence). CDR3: CASSKREGGADTQYF. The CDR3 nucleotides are TGTGCCAGTAGTAAACGGGAGGGGGGGGCAGATACGCAGTATTTT.

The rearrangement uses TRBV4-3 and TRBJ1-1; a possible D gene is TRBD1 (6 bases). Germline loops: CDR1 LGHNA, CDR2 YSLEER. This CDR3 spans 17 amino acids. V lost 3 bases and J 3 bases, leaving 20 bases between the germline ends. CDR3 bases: TGCGCCAGCAGCCACCATACACAGGGCTCCGGGTACACTGAAGCTTTCTTT. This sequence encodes CASSHHTQGSGYTEAFF.

In DNA, the CDR3 is TGTGCCAGCAGCTGGGGCCAGCGGGATGAGCAGTTCTTC. Translated: CASSWGQRDEQFF. The chain uses TRBV7-2 and TRBJ2-1, with D possibly matching TRBD2 (6 bases). V dropped 4 bases and J dropped 8 bases, with 12 bases sitting between them. This CDR3 is built from 13 residues. Germline V gene data show CDR1 as SGHTA and CDR2 as FQGNSA.

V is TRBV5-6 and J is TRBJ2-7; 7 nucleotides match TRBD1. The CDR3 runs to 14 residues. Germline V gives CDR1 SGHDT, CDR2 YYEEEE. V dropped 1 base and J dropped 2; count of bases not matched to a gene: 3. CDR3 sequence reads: CASSLRGQTYEQYF. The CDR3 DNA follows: TGTGCCAGCAGCTTGAGGGGACAGACCTACGAGCAGTACTTC.

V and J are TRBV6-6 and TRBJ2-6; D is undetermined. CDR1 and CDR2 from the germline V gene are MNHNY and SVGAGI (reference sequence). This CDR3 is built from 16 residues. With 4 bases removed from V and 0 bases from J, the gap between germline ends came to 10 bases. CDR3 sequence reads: CASSSQAVSGANVLTF. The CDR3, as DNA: TGTGCCAGCAGTTCTCAGGCAGTCTCTGGGGCCAACGTCCTGACTTTC.

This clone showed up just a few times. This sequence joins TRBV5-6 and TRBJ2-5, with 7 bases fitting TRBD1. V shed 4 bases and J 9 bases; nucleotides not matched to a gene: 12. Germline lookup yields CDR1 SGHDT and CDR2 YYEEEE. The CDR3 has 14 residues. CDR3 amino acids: CASSPGTVPRAQYF. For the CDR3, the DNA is TGTGCCAGCAGCCCCGGGACAGTCCCTAGGGCCCAGTACTTC. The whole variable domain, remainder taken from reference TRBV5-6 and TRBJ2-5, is DAGVTQSPTHLIKTRGQQVTLRCSPKSGHDTVSWYQQALGQGPQFIFQYYEEEERQRGNFPDRFSGHQFPNYSSELNVNALLLGDSALYLCASSPGTVPRAQYFGPGTRLLVL.

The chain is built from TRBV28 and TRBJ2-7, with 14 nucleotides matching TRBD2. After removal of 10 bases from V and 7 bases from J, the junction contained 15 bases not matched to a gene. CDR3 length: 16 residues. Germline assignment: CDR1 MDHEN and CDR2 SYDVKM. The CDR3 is CATQTSGRGRVVEQYF. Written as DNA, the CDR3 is TGTGCCACCCAGACTAGCGGGAGGGGGCGGGTTGTGGAGCAGTACTTC.

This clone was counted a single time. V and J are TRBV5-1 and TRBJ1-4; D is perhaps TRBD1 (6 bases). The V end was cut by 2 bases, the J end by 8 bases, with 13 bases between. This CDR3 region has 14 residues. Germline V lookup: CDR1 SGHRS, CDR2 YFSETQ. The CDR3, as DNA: TGCGCCAGCAGCTTAGGTACAGGGAAGGAAAAACTGTTTTTT. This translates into CASSLGTGKEKLFF.

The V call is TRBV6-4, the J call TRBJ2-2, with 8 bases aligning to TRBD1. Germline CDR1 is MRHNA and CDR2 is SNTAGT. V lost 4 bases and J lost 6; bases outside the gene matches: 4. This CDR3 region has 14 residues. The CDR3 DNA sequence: TGTGCCAGCAGTGGAAACAGGGGGTCCGGGGAGCTGTTTTTT. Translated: CASSGNRGSGELFF.